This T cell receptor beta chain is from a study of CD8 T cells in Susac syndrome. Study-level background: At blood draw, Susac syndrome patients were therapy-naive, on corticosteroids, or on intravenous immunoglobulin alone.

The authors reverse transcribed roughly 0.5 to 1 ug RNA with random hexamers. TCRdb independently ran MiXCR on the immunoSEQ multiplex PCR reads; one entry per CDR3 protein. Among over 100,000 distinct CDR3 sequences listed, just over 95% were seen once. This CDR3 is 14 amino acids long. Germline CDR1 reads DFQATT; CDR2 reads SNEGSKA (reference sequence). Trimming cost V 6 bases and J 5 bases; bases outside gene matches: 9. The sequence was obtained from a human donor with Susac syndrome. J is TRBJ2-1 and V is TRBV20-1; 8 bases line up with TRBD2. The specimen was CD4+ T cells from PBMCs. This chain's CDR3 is CSAPDAGGNNEQFF. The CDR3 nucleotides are TGCAGTGCCCCCGACGCGGGAGGTAACAATGAGCAGTTCTTC.